Presented here are 20 T cell receptor beta chains from one specimen sequenced in a study of regulatory T cells in long-lasting Graves disease. According to the study, TCR beta libraries were built with iRepertoire HTBI primers and CDR3-region Arm-PCR. TCRdb called the multiplex PCR reads again in MiXCR, with one record for every CDR3 protein. The sample has roughly 490,000 distinct CDR3 sequences, approximately 23% seen once. The sample's time point: persistent/refractory GD, antithyroid drugs over 5 years with positive TRAb. Isolated PBMC RNA provided the starting material for the TCR library. The input for sequencing was peripheral blood mononuclear cells (PBMCs), taken when the disease was refractory, from a patient treated with antithyroid drugs. The receptors here all came from a female donor with Graves disease.

The rearrangement uses TRBV24-1 and TRBJ2-2, with 14 bases aligning to TRBD2. The CDR3 runs 18 residues. CDR1 is KGHDR and CDR2 is SFDVKD in the germline V gene. Trimming removed 4 bases from V and 6 bases from J; junction bases left unmatched: 9. As DNA, the CDR3 is TGTGCCACCAGTGACCCCGGACTAGCGGGGGGCAGCGCCGGGGAGCTGTTTTTT. Its protein product is CATSDPGLAGGSAGELFF.

This clonotype was counted a single time. The chain combines TRBV28 with TRBJ2-1; TRBD1 or TRBD2 may be the D gene (6 bases each). V lost 3 bases, J lost 5 bases, and 23 bases lay in between. The germline V gene has CDR1 MDHEN and CDR2 SYDVKM. This CDR3 region has 18 residues. The CDR3 loop is CASSFYRFRLGGHNEQFF. Written as DNA, the CDR3 is TGTGCCAGCAGTTTTTATAGGTTCCGGTTGGGGGGCCACAATGAGCAGTTCTTC.

Comment on this clonotype: A read error may account for a junction end that differs from germline. The chain couples TRBV24-1 to TRBJ2-3; D may be TRBD2 (6 bases). The germline V gene encodes CDR1 KGHDR and CDR2 SFDVKD. The CDR3 consists of 14 residues. The DNA of the CDR3 is TGCGCCACCAGTGATTTTACGGGAGCGGATACGCAGTATTTT. Its translation: CATSDFTGADTQYF.

This clonotype was recorded many times. This chain connects TRBV28 to TRBJ2-5, with D possibly matching TRBD1 (6 bases). The CDR3 length is 13 residues. The V gene's germline CDR1 is MDHEN and CDR2 SYDVKM. Trimming stripped 6 bases from V and 4 bases from J, with 12 bases between. The CDR3 is CASRVQGGETQYF. The CDR3 coding sequence is TGTGCCAGCAGGGTACAGGGTGGAGAGACCCAGTACTTC.

The gene calls are TRBV6-1 and TRBJ1-5, with D uncertain. Per germline, CDR1 MNHNS and CDR2 SASEGT. The CDR3 runs to 15 residues. V was trimmed by 8 bases and J by 7 bases, leaving 21 bases between them. Here the CDR3 DNA reads TGTGCCAGCCGGACGCTCTGGAGGGAAGAGCAGCCCCAGCATTTT. Amino acid sequence: CASRTLWREEQPQHF.

CDR3 region: CASSWASGRGEQFF. In DNA, the CDR3 is TGTGCCAGCAGTTGGGCTAGCGGGAGAGGTGAGCAGTTCTTC. The rearrangement uses TRBV6-2 or TRBV6-3 and TRBJ2-1; 10 bases match TRBD2. CDR3 length: 14 residues. After removal of 4 bases from V and 9 bases from J, the junction contained 6 bases not matched to a gene. Germline V gene sequence: CDR1 MNHEY, CDR2 SVGEGT.

This clonotype was counted ten times or more. This chain joins TRBV2 and TRBJ1-2, with 7 bases matching TRBD1. The V gene end was trimmed by 8 bases and the J gene end by 1 base; junction bases not matched to a gene: 10. Germline CDR1 SNHLY, CDR2 FYNNEI. The CDR3 runs to 15 residues. The CDR3 DNA sequence: TGTGCCAGCCAGGGACAGCCCTCCTATAACTATGGCTACACCTTC. Its protein is CASQGQPSYNYGYTF.

The CDR3 nucleotides are TGTGCCAGCCGTGGCCGGGACAGGGGACAGCCCCAGCATTTT. Encoded protein: CASRGRDRGQPQHF. The V gene is TRBV6-1, the J gene TRBJ1-5; 10 positions agree with TRBD1. Germline CDR1 and CDR2: MNHNS and SASEGT. The CDR3 runs 14 residues. V lost 8 bases and J lost 7; bases outside the gene matches: 8.

This clonotype has ten or more counts. The chain employs TRBV27 and TRBJ1-6; D remains ambiguous. V was trimmed by 3 bases and J by 8 bases, leaving 5 bases between them. This CDR3 has 12 amino acids. Germline assignment: CDR1 MNHEY and CDR2 SMNVEV (reference sequence). The CDR3 bases are TGTGCCAGCAGTTTCCTTGATTCACCCCTCCACTTT. Its protein product is CASSFLDSPLHF.

As concerns this clonotype: A read error may explain this, as a much larger clone is one base away. The genes are TRBV6-5 and TRBJ1-2, with D tentatively TRBD1 (6 bases). CDR3 length: 13 amino acids. Germline V lookup: CDR1 MNHEY, CDR2 SVGAGI. CDR3 nucleotides: TGTGCCAGCAGTTACTCGAAGGGGGACGGCTACGCCTTC. This codes for CASSYSKGDGYAF.

Remarks on this clonotype: This may come from a read error, since a much larger clone is one base off. V and J are TRBV12-3 or TRBV12-4 and TRBJ1-2; TRBD1 aligns across 8 bases. V lost 4 bases and J lost 13; bases outside the gene matches: 8. This CDR3 contains 12 residues. The CDR3 nucleotides are TGTGCCAGCAGTTACTCGGGCAGGGGGCTCACCTTC. As protein: CASSYSGRGLTF.

This clonotype has a handful of counts. CDR3 sequence (DNA): TGTGCCAGTAGTATACCAAGGCAGGGCCCTGGCTACACCTTC. It yields the protein CASSIPRQGPGYTF. This sequence joins TRBV19 and TRBJ1-2; D is perhaps TRBD1 (5 bases). CDR1 and CDR2 (germline): LNHDA, SQIVND (reference sequence). Trimming removed 2 bases at V and 7 bases at J, with 14 bases between. The CDR3 runs 14 residues.

The gene calls are TRBV2 and TRBJ2-1; D unresolved. Germline-derived CDR1 and CDR2 are SNHLY and FYNNEI. Trimming took off 4 bases at V and 4 bases at J, with 5 bases between the two ends. The CDR3 is 12 amino acids. The CDR3 protein is CASSVLYNEQFF. The DNA of the CDR3 is TGTGCCAGCAGTGTCTTATACAATGAGCAGTTCTTC.

This clonotype was seen just once. The chain combines TRBV29-1 with TRBJ2-5; TRBD2 might be the D (7 bases). Germline V gives CDR1 SQVTM, CDR2 ANQGSEA. V was cut by 2 bases and J by 9 bases, with 16 bases left in between. This CDR3 spans 13 amino acids. The CDR3 spells CSVERGGTGAQYF. Here the CDR3 DNA reads TGCAGCGTTGAAAGGGGGGGGACTGGGGCCCAGTACTTC.

This clonotype was counted only a few times. This chain joins TRBV7-8 and TRBJ2-7, with 9 nucleotides matching TRBD1. The CDR3 is made up of 16 amino acids. The germline V gene encodes CDR1 SGHVS and CDR2 FQNEAQ. V was pared by 5 bases and J by 4 bases, with 12 bases of the junction left unmatched. CDR3 bases: TGTGCCAGCAGCACACGAACAGGGGGCCGCCATTACGAGCAGTACTTC. Protein product: CASSTRTGGRHYEQYF.

This clonotype came up once. This chain connects TRBV3-2 to TRBJ1-5. TRBV3-2 is labeled a pseudogene. This CDR3 is 14 amino acids long. In DNA, the CDR3 is TGTGCCAGCAGCCCTCGGGTGTCGGATCAGCCCCAGCATTTT. This translates into CASSPRVSDQPQHF.

V and J are TRBV6-9 and TRBJ2-1; D gene unclear. The germline V gene encodes CDR1 MNHGY and CDR2 SVAAGI. The CDR3 has 14 residues. The V end lost 3 bases, the J end lost 9 bases, and 15 bases lay between the germline ends. The DNA for the CDR3 is TGTGCCAGCAGTTACCTTGGGCCAGTGGGTGAGCAGTTCTTC. This sequence encodes CASSYLGPVGEQFF.

The J gene is TRBJ1-2, the V gene TRBV19; perhaps TRBD1 as D (5 bases). Germline lookup yields CDR1 LNHDA and CDR2 SQIVND (reference sequence). The CDR3 has 17 residues. Trimming cost V 3 bases and J 4 bases, with 21 bases left between them. This CDR3 reads CASSILRYDSPTYGYTF. The CDR3 nucleotides are TGTGCCAGTAGTATTCTTCGATACGACAGCCCGACCTATGGCTACACCTTC.

The DNA for the CDR3 is TGTGCCACCGAATGGACAGGGCGAACCAATGAGCAGTTCTTC. It specifies CATEWTGRTNEQFF. This chain joins TRBV24-1 and TRBJ2-1, with 8 bases matching TRBD1. Germline V gives CDR1 KGHDR, CDR2 SFDVKD. CDR3 length equals 14 residues. Trimming cost V 9 bases and J 6 bases; bases outside gene matches: 9.

The table lists this clonotype with many counts. V is TRBV28 and J is TRBJ1-2, with no clear D. The V gene's germline CDR1 is MDHEN and CDR2 SYDVKM. CDR3 size: 14 residues. Trimming shortened V by 4 bases and J by 6 bases, and 15 bases separated the two germline ends. This chain's CDR3 is CASSSAGSQHGYTF. CDR3 sequence (DNA): TGTGCCAGCAGTTCCGCAGGTTCCCAACATGGCTACACCTTC.